Reported below is one T cell receptor (beta chain). Its antigen is not known. This record comes from a study of CD8 T cells in ankylosing spondylitis. General observations from the study: Researchers reportedly found disease-linked clones significantly enriched in matched ankylosing spondylitis synovial fluid.

Libraries of TCR beta came from quantitative 5'-RACE with molecular barcodes. Via MiXCR, TCRdb re-called the 5' RACE reads, giving one row per CDR3 protein. The sample holds roughly 180,000 distinct CDR3 sequences, just over 9.5% seen once. CDR3 length: 15 residues. V shed 3 bases and J 1 base; nucleotides not matched to a gene: 2. Germline V gives CDR1 LGHNT, CDR2 FRNRAP. The specimen sequenced was blood, either unsorted or a sorted T cell fraction (not recorded which). V usage is TRBV12-5 and J usage is TRBJ2-5, with 10 bases fitting TRBD2. The receptor was derived from a female donor with ankylosing spondylitis or in good health (not recorded which). In DNA, the CDR3 is TGTGCTAGTGGTTTCTGGACTAGCGGCCAAGAGACCCAGTACTTC. Protein sequence: CASGFWTSGQETQYF. The full variable domain, with the rest looked up from reference TRBV12-5 and TRBJ2-5, is DARVTQTPRHKVTEMGQEVTMRCQPILGHNTVFWYRQTMMQGLELLAYFRNRAPLDDSGMPKDRFSAEMPDATLATLKIQPSEPRDSAVYFCASGFWTSGQETQYFGPGTRLLVL.